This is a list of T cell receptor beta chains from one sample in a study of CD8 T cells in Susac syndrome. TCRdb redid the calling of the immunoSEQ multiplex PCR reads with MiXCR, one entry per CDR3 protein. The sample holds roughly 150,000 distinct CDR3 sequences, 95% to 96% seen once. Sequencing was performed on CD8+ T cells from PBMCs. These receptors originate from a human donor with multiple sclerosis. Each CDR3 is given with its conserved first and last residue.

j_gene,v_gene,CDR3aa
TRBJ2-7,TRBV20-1,CSGRQGTHEQYF
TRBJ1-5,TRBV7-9,CASSSAGWRQPQHF
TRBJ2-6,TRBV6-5,CASSYRTGANVLTF
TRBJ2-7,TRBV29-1,CSVVKARVGSYEQYF
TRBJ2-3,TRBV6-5,CASSFSGGASDTQYF
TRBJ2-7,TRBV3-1,CASSPYDSSSYEQYF
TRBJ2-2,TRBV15,CATRTGFANTGELFF
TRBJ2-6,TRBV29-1,CSFLGGSGANVLTF
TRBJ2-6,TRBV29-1,CSVEGDGGSGANVLTF
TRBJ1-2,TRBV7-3,CASSPLLGDGYTF
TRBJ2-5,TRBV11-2,CASSPSGDQETQYF
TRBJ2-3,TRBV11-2,CASSSRQGITDTQYF
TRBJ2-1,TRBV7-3,CASSSYRESDEQFF
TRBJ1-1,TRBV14,CASSQGTAFNTEAFF
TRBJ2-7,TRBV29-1,CSVERMGAYEQYF
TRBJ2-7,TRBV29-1,CSVEVSGTDYEQYF
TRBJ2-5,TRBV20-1,CSARTSKETQYF
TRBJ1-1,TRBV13,CASSFGTDNTEAFF
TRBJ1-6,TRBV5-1,CASSLGTGEYSPLHF
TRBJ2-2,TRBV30,CAWSGSSVNTGELFF
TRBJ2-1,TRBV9,CASSVAMLLVGGKDEQFF
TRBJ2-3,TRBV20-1,CSARSGVGTDTQYF